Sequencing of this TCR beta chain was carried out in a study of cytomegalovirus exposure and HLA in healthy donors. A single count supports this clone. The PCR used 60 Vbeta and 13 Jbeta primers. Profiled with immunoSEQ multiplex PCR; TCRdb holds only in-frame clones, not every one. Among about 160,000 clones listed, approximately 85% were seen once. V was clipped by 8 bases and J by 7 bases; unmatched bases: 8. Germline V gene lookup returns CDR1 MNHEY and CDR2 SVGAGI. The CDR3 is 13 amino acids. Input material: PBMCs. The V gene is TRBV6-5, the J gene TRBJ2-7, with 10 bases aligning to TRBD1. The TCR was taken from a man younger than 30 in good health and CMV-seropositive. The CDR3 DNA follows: TGTGCCAGCCGACGACAGGGGGCGGGAGAGCAGTACTTC. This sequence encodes CASRRQGAGEQYF.